This record looks at one T cell receptor (beta chain) sequence and its context. Its antigen is unknown. No per-base quality is available; no much larger clone lies one base away. Counted from cysteine to phenylalanine, this CDR3 has 17 amino acids. The sequence is cut down to CDR3 DNA, 51 bases in frame from base 1. Using the deep immunoSEQ assay, multiplex PCR amplified TCR CDR3 regions from genomic DNA. Genomic DNA extracted from each cell subset was distributed evenly over all wells of several immunoSEQ 96-well plates, and each plate served as one replicate. For sorted subsets, around 200 ng genomic DNA, equal to 30,000 or so T cell genomes, was loaded into each replicate PCR. The purified libraries were quantified using a Qubit 3.0 fluorometer, sized with a Bioanalyzer 2100, and then quantified again using the KAPA Library Quantification kit. Each immunoSEQ 96-well plate was sequenced on its own single-read 150-cycle Illumina NextSeq 550 flow cell. On the authors' methods: Because the immunoSEQ output held only junctional sequences and lacked quality scores, the filtering could not match the filtering applied to full-length reads. Sequences were annotated with PyIR, a Python wrapper for IgBLAST v1.9, and V/J genes and CDR3 were assigned using IMGT germline references. Any read was removed if the V/J assignment was weak (E-value above 1e-6), the CDR3 was missing, or the read contained stop codons, out-of-frame junctions, or ambiguous translated residues. V3J clonotypes were defined as sequences sharing an identical inferred V gene, J gene, and CDR3 amino acid sequence. Percentage overlap between repertoires was calculated by dividing the number of shared unique clonotypes by the size of the smaller repertoire. Richness of each repertoire was evaluated using RTK rarefaction, the Chao1 estimator, and Recon v2.1 estimates of unobserved clonotypes. Generation probabilities for all TCRbeta clonotypes obtained by the gDNA method from four donors were computed using OLGA. TCRdb carries this immuneACCESS record with in-frame sequences only. Its versions omit some clonotypes, under half of them owing to an unresolved V gene in the studies checked, with the rest unexplained. The V and J calls and the clone size are those of that table, but D and trimming were determined from the DNA. In all, the sample holds around 2,000,000 clones, and 85% to 95% of those were seen once. Around 1.7% of the sample goes to the ten largest clones.

CD8 naive samples consisted of CD45RO-negative cells that were positively selected for CCR7, yielding a CD45RA+CCR7+ population without TemRA cells. Healthy HIV-negative adults with no recently reported acute infections or vaccinations were included as donors. Every donor was a Caucasian adult residing in Nashville, Tennessee, USA. After blood collection by leukapheresis, PBMCs were isolated using Ficoll-Histopaque density gradient centrifugation and then cryopreserved in the vapor phase of liquid nitrogen. Purity and quantity of every magnetically sorted T cell population were checked by analytical flow cytometry. Each sorted fraction had its genomic DNA isolated and then quantified by UV absorbance on a Nanodrop 2000c. This specimen belongs to a study of shared clonotypes between healthy human individuals (dated by TCRdb to 2020 to 2021). In terms of the full investigation: A few men and a couple of women, aged 18 to 49 years, made up the cohort. For each donor, CD4 naive and CD4 memory were each run on three plates, CD8 naive on two plates, and CD8 memory on one plate. Blood TCR repertoires of a handful of healthy adults were deeply sequenced to estimate repertoire size and the extent of clonotype sharing between individuals. Different laboratories and diverse techniques were used to prepare libraries and sequence TCR repertoires, to increase sequencing depth and limit assay-specific biases. Leukapheresis yielded between about 0.94 and 8.9 billion PBMCs per donor. The full study reports these points: The genetic and exposure-history diversity represented was limited by the small number of donors. Naive subsets generally had larger estimated clonotype richness than memory subsets. Rarefaction of sorted-subset datasets indicated incomplete sequencing despite the large sequencing depth. Sampling was restricted to blood, and TCR repertoires in tissue are likely to differ from TCR repertoires in blood. Sharing across four donors was observed for 5% to 6.5% of naive CD4, about 4% of naive CD8, 2% to 2.5% of memory CD4, and around 0.4% of memory CD8 clonotypes. Compared with non-shared clonotypes, clonotypes shared by all four sorted-subset donors had higher generation probabilities. Based on pairwise subsampling, the degree of clonotype sharing among donors was expected to be affected by sequencing depth.

The sequence was collected from a man between 18 and 29 years old in good health. Some clones in this sample may be carry-over from other donors' samples. The sequenced material came from naive CD8+ T cells from PBMCs. The cell subset or site label for this specimen denotes: CD45RA+CCR7+. The rearrangement combines TRBV12-2 with TRBJ2-3; whether TRBD1, the table's D call, matches the DNA was not checked. TRBV12-2 represents a pseudogene. The CDR3 region: CASRQCPRQGGTDTQYF. The base sequence is TGTGCAAGTCGCCAATGTCCTCGACAGGGAGGCACAGATACGCAGTATTTT.